The 13 T cell receptor beta chains reported below all come from one sample, sequenced in a study of CD8 T cells in ankylosing spondylitis (dated by TCRdb to the late 2010s). Receptors were amplified or captured by 5' RACE. Instrument on record: Illumina HiSeq 2500. The public reads were run again by TCRdb, first through fastp at Q25 and then through MiXCR, and only productive beta chains were kept. Entries that share a CDR3 protein sequence are merged under the most common genes and DNA. The sample table shows about 35,000 distinct CDR3 sequences, and 2.5% to 3.5% are seen once. The ten largest make up about 2.8% of the sample. The sequencing input was blood, either unsorted or a sorted T cell fraction (not recorded which). These receptors originate from a male donor with ankylosing spondylitis or in good health (not recorded which).

This clonotype appeared many times. The chain carries TRBV9 and TRBJ2-3; D is unresolved. From germline, CDR1 is SGDLS and CDR2 YYNGEE. V lost 0 bases and J 2 bases, leaving 13 bases between the germline ends. CDR3 length: 16 residues. CDR3 amino acids: CASSVGGSHPTDTQYF. CDR3 sequence (DNA): TGTGCCAGCAGCGTAGGCGGCAGCCACCCCACAGATACGCAGTATTTT.

This clonotype was detected many times. J is TRBJ2-2 and V is TRBV9; D possibly corresponds to TRBD1 (5 bases). The CDR3 is 16 residues long. V lost 4 bases and J lost 4, with 17 bases in between. The germline V gene has CDR1 SGDLS and CDR2 YYNGEE. The DNA of the CDR3 is TGTGCCAGCAGCATAAGTTGGGGCCCCAGCACCGGGGAGCTGTTTTTT. Translated: CASSISWGPSTGELFF.

This clonotype occurred many times. The gene calls are TRBV9 and TRBJ2-2; D perhaps matches TRBD1 (6 bases). The CDR3 contains 15 residues. Trimming cost V 0 bases and J 5 bases, with 11 bases left between them. CDR1 and CDR2 (germline): SGDLS, YYNGEE. CDR3 sequence (DNA): TGTGCCAGCAGCGTAGGGGGGCCATGGACCGGGGAGCTGTTTTTT. Translated: CASSVGGPWTGELFF.

This clonotype was recorded a few times. The V call is TRBV9, the J call TRBJ2-1, with no clear D. V gave up 4 bases and J gave up 0 bases, with 14 bases separating them. Germline loops: CDR1 SGDLS, CDR2 YYNGEE. This CDR3 region has 16 residues. The CDR3 region has the DNA TGTGCCAGCAGCCCTCGTGTTACACCCTCCTACAATGAGCAGTTCTTC. Its protein is CASSPRVTPSYNEQFF.

The table lists this clonotype with many counts. The genes are TRBV9 and TRBJ2-2, with a possible D match to TRBD2 (5 bases). The CDR3 has 16 amino acids. From germline, CDR1 is SGDLS and CDR2 YYNGEE. The ends were cut back, 0 bases at V and 0 bases at J, with 9 bases in the middle. Here the CDR3 DNA reads TGTGCCAGCAGCGTAGATTCTAGCCCGAACACCGGGGAGCTGTTTTTT. This encodes CASSVDSSPNTGELFF.

This clonotype occurred many times. This chain uses TRBV9 with TRBJ2-3, with 9 bases fitting TRBD1. Germline lookup yields CDR1 SGDLS and CDR2 YYNGEE. CDR3 length: 17 amino acids. J was trimmed by 4 bases and V by 3 bases; bases with no gene match: 12. In DNA form, the CDR3 reads TGTGCCAGCAGCGCCGCCGGGTGGGGGACAGGGTCAGATACGCAGTATTTT. Its translation is CASSAAGWGTGSDTQYF.

Ten or more counts support this clonotype. The gene calls are TRBV9 and TRBJ1-3; D is perhaps TRBD1 (5 bases). This CDR3 has 16 residues. Per the germline V gene, CDR1 is SGDLS and CDR2 is YYNGEE. Trimming took 3 bases from V and 5 from J, leaving 18 bases between them. CDR3 nucleotides: TGTGCCAGCAGCGAGCCATCCGGGGGTCTCCGAAACACCATATATTTT. Protein: CASSEPSGGLRNTIYF.

This clonotype was seen at least ten times. The V call is TRBV9, the J call TRBJ2-1; D is perhaps TRBD2 (5 bases). The CDR3 is 15 amino acids. Looked up from germline, CDR1 is SGDLS and CDR2 is YYNGEE. V lost 0 bases to trimming and J lost 2 bases, with 9 bases between them. Here the CDR3 reads CASSVAPGAYNEQFF. DNA for the CDR3: TGTGCCAGCAGCGTAGCGCCCGGGGCCTACAATGAGCAGTTCTTC.

Here the CDR3 DNA reads TGTGCCAGCAGCGTAGGGGCGAGCGGGGGGCCTCCGTACTATGAGCAGTTCTTC. Amino acids: CASSVGASGGPPYYEQFF. V and J are TRBV9 and TRBJ2-1, with 9 positions matching TRBD2. The CDR3 spans 18 residues. Losses at the gene ends were 0 bases for V and 8 bases for J; bases not matched to a gene: 15. From germline, CDR1 is SGDLS and CDR2 YYNGEE.

This clonotype has a count of ten or more. This rearrangement joins TRBV5-1 to TRBJ2-7; 7 bases align to TRBD2. The CDR3 totals 16 residues. Germline trimming cut 7 bases from V and 7 bases from J; bases unmatched to any gene: 20. In germline, CDR1 is SGHRS, CDR2 YFSETQ. DNA for the CDR3: TGCGCCAGCGACCCCCCCTGGCGGGAGCCCCTTCGGGAGCAGTACGTC. The encoded protein is CASDPPWREPLREQYV.

There are many counts of this clonotype. V and J are TRBV9 and TRBJ1-4; D remains ambiguous. There are 16 residues in the CDR3. The germline V gene has CDR1 SGDLS and CDR2 YYNGEE. V gave up 3 bases and J gave up 0 bases, with 12 bases separating them. The chain's CDR3 is CASSAPAGATNEKLFF. CDR3 coding DNA: TGTGCCAGCAGCGCCCCGGCTGGGGCAACTAATGAAAAACTGTTTTTT.

This clonotype was counted at least ten times. This chain connects TRBV9 to TRBJ2-1; a weak D match, TRBD2 (5 bases). The germline CDR1 and CDR2 sequences are SGDLS and YYNGEE. This CDR3 contains 17 residues. Trimming shortened V by 7 bases and J by 2 bases, and 22 bases separated the two germline ends. The CDR3 nucleotides read TGTGCCAGCGGGAACGCGGAGGTCCCCTCTACCTACAATGAGCAGTTCTTC. This gives the protein CASGNAEVPSTYNEQFF.

This clonotype has ten or more counts. The chain carries TRBV9 and TRBJ2-1, with 7 bases that match TRBD2. Germline lookup yields CDR1 SGDLS and CDR2 YYNGEE. The V gene end was trimmed by 4 bases and the J gene end by 0 bases; junction bases not matched to a gene: 10. The CDR3 runs to 17 residues. For the CDR3, the DNA is TGTGCCAGCAGCCCAAGACTAGCCCCAAGCTCCTACAATGAGCAGTTCTTC. Protein: CASSPRLAPSSYNEQFF.